The next 24 T cell receptor beta chains were all read from a single sample in a study of blood T cell repertoires in COVID-19. The data were produced by immunoSEQ multiplex PCR, yet TCRdb's version contains in-frame clones alone and is incomplete. The sample comprises under 450,000 clones, 88% of which are singletons, and roughly 12% rests with the top ten. Sequencing was carried out using peripheral blood. Receptors originate from a woman aged 50 to 60 with COVID-19, enrolled during active disease.

In the case of this clone: Given the absence of the conserved phenylalanine or tryptophan at the CDR3 end, a read error is likely. The limits of the CDR3 on the DNA are not certain, so only TCRdb's listed CDR3 is given. The gene calls are TRBV5-8 and TRBJ1-2. The CDR3 numbers 12 amino acids, ends counted. CDR1 and CDR2 (germline): SGHTS, YDEGEE. The CDR3 loop is CASSLGRFDIPQ.

This sequence joins TRBV10-1 and TRBJ2-1; TRBD2 aligns across 7 bases. The V segment lost 2 bases and the J segment 13 bases; nucleotides outside the gene matches: 5. The V gene's germline CDR1 is WNHNN and CDR2 SYGVQD (reference sequence). The CDR3 has 12 residues. The CDR3 protein is CASSELAGVQFF. In DNA, the CDR3 is TGCGCCAGCAGTGAGCTGGCGGGGGTTCAGTTCTTC.

V usage is TRBV19 and J usage is TRBJ1-2, with D perhaps matching TRBD1 (5 bases). The CDR3 covers 15 residues. V lost 3 bases, J lost 0 bases, and 11 bases lay in between. CDR1 and CDR2 from the germline V gene are LNHDA and SQIVND (reference sequence). Written as DNA, the CDR3 is TGTGCCAGTAGTATTGGTCCAGGGTCTAACTATGGCTACACCTTC. This codes for CASSIGPGSNYGYTF.

The rearrangement uses TRBV3-1 (or the pseudogene TRBV3-2) and TRBJ1-3; possible D gene TRBD1, 6 bases. Germline-derived CDR1 and CDR2 are LGHDT and YNNKEL (reference sequence). The CDR3 sequence is 16 residues long. V was clipped by 3 bases and J by 0 bases, with 12 bases between them. Here the CDR3 DNA reads TGTGCCAGCAGCCACCGACAGGTTCACTCTGGAAACACCATATATTTT. Translation: CASSHRQVHSGNTIYF.

The chain combines TRBV27 with TRBJ2-1, with D perhaps matching TRBD1 (6 bases). Trimming pared 8 bases from V and 7 bases from J, leaving 21 bases between. The CDR3 consists of 15 residues. CDR1 and CDR2 (germline): MNHEY, SMNVEV (reference sequence). CDR3 coding DNA: TGTGCCAGCTCCACCAGGGGCCAGGGTTGGAATGAGCAGTTCTTC. It encodes CASSTRGQGWNEQFF.

V and J are TRBV3-1 (or the pseudogene TRBV3-2) and TRBJ2-3; 13 bases are shared with TRBD2. CDR1 is LGHDT and CDR2 is YNNKEL in the germline V gene (reference sequence). The CDR3 has 15 amino acids. V was pared by 8 bases and J by 6 bases, with 8 bases of the junction left unmatched. The CDR3 sequence: CASGGTSGASDTQYF. The CDR3 DNA is TGTGCCAGCGGGGGGACTAGCGGGGCGAGCGATACGCAGTATTTT.

This rearrangement joins TRBV21-1 to TRBJ1-1; the DNA was not compared with TRBD1, the D call given in the table. TRBV21-1 is a listed pseudogene. The CDR3 extends over 17 amino acids. Written as DNA, the CDR3 is TGTGCCAGCAGCAAAGGGTCCGGTCCCCCAGGGGACACTGAAGCTTTCTTT. This translates into CASSKGSGPPGDTEAFF.

This clone was observed once. The chain combines TRBV6-5 with TRBJ1-2; possible D gene TRBD1, 5 bases. V was trimmed by 7 bases and J by 4 bases, leaving 13 bases between them. This CDR3 is built from 13 residues. Germline V lookup: CDR1 MNHEY, CDR2 SVGAGI. CDR3 in amino acids: CASTRTSFYGYTF. Here the CDR3 DNA reads TGTGCCAGCACCAGGACAAGCTTCTATGGCTACACCTTC.

This chain joins TRBV10-3 and TRBJ1-1; D ambiguous. Trimming cost V 2 bases and J 4 bases, with 8 bases left between them. CDR1 is ENHRY and CDR2 is SYGVKD in the germline V gene. This CDR3 is built from 13 residues. The CDR3 coding sequence is TGTGCCATCAGTGAGGAGGGAAGCACTGAAGCTTTCTTT. It is translated as CAISEEGSTEAFF.

This chain connects TRBV29-1 to TRBJ1-5; weak D call: TRBD1 (5 bases). Germline V lookup: CDR1 SQVTM, CDR2 ANQGSEA. Trimming stripped 4 bases from V and 5 bases from J, with 9 bases between. This CDR3 has 12 amino acids. In nucleotides, the CDR3 is TGCAGCGTTGTGGCGGGGGATCAGCCCCAGCATTTT. It codes for CSVVAGDQPQHF.

V is TRBV29-1 and J is TRBJ1-2, with 8 bases aligning to TRBD1. Trimming removed 7 bases from V and 6 bases from J; junction bases left unmatched: 7. The CDR3 extends over 12 amino acids. From germline, CDR1 is SQVTM and CDR2 ANQGSEA. The CDR3 sequence is CSAAGGADGYTF. CDR3 nucleotide sequence: TGCAGCGCCGCAGGGGGCGCGGATGGCTACACCTTC.

The sample holds a few counts of this clone. CDR3 DNA sequence: TGCAGTGCCTCAGGGACAAATGAGCAGTTCTTC. The encoded protein is CSASGTNEQFF. The chain has TRBV20-1 and TRBJ2-1; maybe TRBD1 (6 bases). The CDR3 loop spans 11 amino acids. The V end was cut by 6 bases, the J end by 7 bases, with 10 bases between. The germline CDR1 and CDR2 sequences are DFQATT and SNEGSKA (reference sequence).

J is TRBJ2-3 and V is TRBV4-1, with a weak D call TRBD2 (6 bases). This CDR3 comprises 14 residues. Germline V gene data show CDR1 as MGHRA and CDR2 as YSYEKL. V shed 1 base and J shed 4 bases, with 9 bases lying between them. CDR3 sequence: CASSQVEGSDTQYF. DNA of the CDR3: TGCGCCAGCAGCCAAGTGGAGGGCTCAGATACGCAGTATTTT.

On this clone: The same CDR3 also results from other DNA sequences found in this sample. V gene TRBV3-1 (or the pseudogene TRBV3-2) combines with J gene TRBJ2-2; D remains ambiguous. The germline V gene has CDR1 LGHDT and CDR2 YNNKEL (reference sequence). Trimming shortened V by 4 bases and J by 5 bases, and 11 bases separated the two germline ends. There are 14 residues in the CDR3. The CDR3 coding sequence is TGTGCCAGCAGCCCCCCCTTGAGGACCGGGGAGCTGTTTTTT. Translating it yields CASSPPLRTGELFF.

V gene TRBV2 combines with J gene TRBJ1-1; D remains ambiguous. Germline-derived CDR1 and CDR2 are SNHLY and FYNNEI. With 1 base removed from V and 2 bases from J, the gap between germline ends came to 11 bases. The CDR3 runs 15 residues. The CDR3 loop reads CASSEVRGPNTEAFF. The CDR3 DNA reads as TGTGCCAGCAGTGAAGTCCGAGGTCCAAACACTGAAGCTTTCTTT.

The chain couples TRBV5-1 to TRBJ2-2, with TRBD2 matching 11 bases. Trimming at V came to 2 bases and at J to 0 bases, leaving 3 bases not matched to a gene. The CDR3 loop spans 17 amino acids. Germline V gene lookup returns CDR1 SGHRS and CDR2 YFSETQ. This chain's CDR3 is CASSLVAGGPNTGELFF. The CDR3 coding sequence is TGCGCCAGCAGCTTAGTAGCGGGGGGGCCGAACACCGGGGAGCTGTTTTTT.

The rearrangement links TRBV5-1 to TRBJ2-7; D perhaps matches TRBD1 (6 bases). Germline V lookup: CDR1 SGHRS, CDR2 YFSETQ. The CDR3 spans 12 residues. The V and J ends lost 4 bases and 6 bases respectively, with 11 bases between them. The CDR3 bases are TGCGCCAGCAGCCCGGAAGGGGGCGAGCAGTACTTC. Residues: CASSPEGGEQYF.

V usage is TRBV12-3 or TRBV12-4 and J usage is TRBJ2-3, with a tentative D call TRBD1 (5 bases). V was trimmed by 6 bases and J by 1 base, leaving 8 bases between them. The CDR3 has 13 amino acids. The CDR3 region has the DNA TGTGCCAGCAGGATACAGGGCACAGATACGCAGTATTTT. As protein: CASRIQGTDTQYF.

The chain joins TRBV11-2 to TRBJ2-5; D ambiguous. V shed 5 bases and J shed 1 base, with 11 bases lying between them. Germline loops: CDR1 SGHAT, CDR2 FQNNGV. This CDR3 is 14 amino acids long. The CDR3 coding sequence is TGTGCCAGCAGCCAGGCAGTCATCCAAGAGACCCAGTACTTC. Protein: CASSQAVIQETQYF.

The chain is built from TRBV5-4 and TRBJ1-6; TRBD1 matches at 9 bases. CDR3 length: 16 amino acids. CDR1 is SGHNT, CDR2 YYREEE, per germline (reference sequence). Trimming at V came to 2 bases and at J to 6 bases, leaving 6 bases not matched to a gene. DNA for the CDR3: TGTGCCAGCAGCTTCTTGGGACAGGGCTTTAATTCACCCCTCCACTTT. Protein sequence: CASSFLGQGFNSPLHF.

The V and J genes are TRBV5-6 and TRBJ1-2; 9 nucleotides line up with TRBD1. V dropped 0 bases and J dropped 4; count of bases not matched to a gene: 7. The germline V gene encodes CDR1 SGHDT and CDR2 YYEEEE. The CDR3 sequence is 16 residues long. CDR3 bases: TGTGCCAGCAGCTTGGGTGACAGGGGGTCTACCTATGGCTACACCTTC. Amino acids: CASSLGDRGSTYGYTF.

The chain carries TRBV7-6 and TRBJ2-1, with TRBD1 matching over 7 bases. V shed 4 bases, J shed 6 bases, and the junction held 3 bases outside the gene matches. The CDR3 has 13 residues. Germline V gene data show CDR1 as SGHVS and CDR2 as FNYEAQ. CDR3 nucleotide sequence: TGTGCCAGCAGCTCAGGACAGGCCAATGAGCAGTTCTTC. Translation gives CASSSGQANEQFF. Together with reference TRBV7-6 and TRBJ2-1, the CDR3 gives the full variable domain: GAGVSQSPRYKVTKRGQDVALRCDPISGHVSLYWYRQALGQGPEFLTYFNYEAQQDKSGLPNDRFSAERPEGSISTLTIQRTEQRDSAMYRCASSSGQANEQFFGPGTRLTVL.

The chain recombines TRBV2 with TRBJ2-3, with TRBD2 as a possible D gene (5 bases). Between the trimmed V and J ends, which lost 8 bases and 6 bases, there was a span of 15 bases. The germline V gene encodes CDR1 SNHLY and CDR2 FYNNEI. This CDR3 has 13 residues. CDR3 in amino acids: CASHEGSGDTQYF. The CDR3 DNA is TGTGCCAGCCATGAGGGCTCCGGGGATACGCAGTATTTT.

J is TRBJ1-3 and V is TRBV30; tentative D call: TRBD1 (5 bases). The CDR3 extends over 15 amino acids. The V gene lost 2 bases and the J gene lost 1 base, with 12 bases spanning the gap. Germline values: CDR1 GTSNPN, CDR2 SVGIG (reference sequence). CDR3 nucleotide sequence: TGTGCCTGGAGTCTTAGGGGATGGTCTGGAAACACCATATATTTT. Translating it yields CAWSLRGWSGNTIYF.